This T cell receptor (beta chain) came from a study of cytomegalovirus exposure and HLA in healthy donors. Study in general: Early released data had tens of millions of unique TCRs, all coming from HLA-typed donors.

For this clone: What it recognizes is unknown.

Researchers ran the PCR with 60 Vbeta and 13 Jbeta primers. As handled by the study authors: The count from a later analysis was 60 million to 85 million unique TCR beta chains, 9 million to 12 million of them shared. Clones were sequenced by immunoSEQ multiplex PCR, and TCRdb holds only the in-frame ones, with some missing. The D gene and trimming were derived from the DNA, and the V and J assignments and clone size from that table. The sample lists fewer than 150,000 clones; around 83% were seen once. Overall study findings and caveats: In a later analysis, TCR beta V- and J-gene trimming was associated with a missense DCLRE1C variant.

V dropped 7 bases and J dropped 1 base, with 19 bases sitting between them. Germline values: CDR1 MDHEN, CDR2 SYDVKM. CDR3 length: 16 amino acids. The chain links TRBV28 to TRBJ1-1; weak D call: TRBD1 (6 bases). This receptor was identified in a woman in her 30s in good health and CMV-seropositive. The sequenced material came from PBMCs. The CDR3 protein is CASTLPLDRPNTEAFF. CDR3 nucleotides: TGTGCCAGCACCCTTCCCCTTGACAGGCCGAACACTGAAGCTTTCTTT.